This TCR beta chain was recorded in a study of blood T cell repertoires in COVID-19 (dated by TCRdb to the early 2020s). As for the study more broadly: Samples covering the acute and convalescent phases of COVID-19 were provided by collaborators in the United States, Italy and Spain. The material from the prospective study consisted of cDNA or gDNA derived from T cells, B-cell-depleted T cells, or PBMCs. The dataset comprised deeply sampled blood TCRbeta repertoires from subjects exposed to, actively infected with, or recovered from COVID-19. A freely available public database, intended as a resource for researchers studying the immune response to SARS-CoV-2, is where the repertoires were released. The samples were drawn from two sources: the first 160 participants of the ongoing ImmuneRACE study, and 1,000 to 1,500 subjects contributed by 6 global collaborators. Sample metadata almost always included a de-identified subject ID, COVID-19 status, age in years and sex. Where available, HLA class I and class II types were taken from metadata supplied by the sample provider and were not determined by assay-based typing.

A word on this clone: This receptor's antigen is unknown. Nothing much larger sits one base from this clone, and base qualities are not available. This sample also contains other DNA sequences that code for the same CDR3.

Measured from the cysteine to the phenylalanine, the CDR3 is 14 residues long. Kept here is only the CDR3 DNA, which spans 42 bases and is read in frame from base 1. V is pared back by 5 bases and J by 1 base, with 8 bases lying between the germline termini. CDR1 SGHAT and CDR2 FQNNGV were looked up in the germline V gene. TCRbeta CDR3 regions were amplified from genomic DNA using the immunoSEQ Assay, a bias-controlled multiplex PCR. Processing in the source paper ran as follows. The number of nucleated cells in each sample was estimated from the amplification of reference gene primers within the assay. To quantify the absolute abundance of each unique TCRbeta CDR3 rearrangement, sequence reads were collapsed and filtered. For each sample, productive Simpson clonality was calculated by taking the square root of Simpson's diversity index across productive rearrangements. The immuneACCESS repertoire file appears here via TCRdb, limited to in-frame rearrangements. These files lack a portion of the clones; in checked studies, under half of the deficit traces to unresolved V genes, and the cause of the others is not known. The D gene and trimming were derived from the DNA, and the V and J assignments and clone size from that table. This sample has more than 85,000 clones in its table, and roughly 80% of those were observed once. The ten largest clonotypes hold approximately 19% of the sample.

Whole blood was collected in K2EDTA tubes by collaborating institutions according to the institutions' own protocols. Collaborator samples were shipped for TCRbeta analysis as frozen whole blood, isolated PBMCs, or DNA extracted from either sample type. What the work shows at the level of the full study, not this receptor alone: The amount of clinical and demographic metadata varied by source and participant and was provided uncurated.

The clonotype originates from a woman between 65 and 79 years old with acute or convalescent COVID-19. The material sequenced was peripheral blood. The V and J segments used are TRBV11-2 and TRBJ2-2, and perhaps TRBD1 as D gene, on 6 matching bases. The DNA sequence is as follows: TGTGCCAGCAGCCGCAGGGGGAACACCGGGGAGCTGTTTTTT. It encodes CASSRRGNTGELFF.